This record concerns one TCR beta chain sequence. This clone was counted only a few times. It has no known antigen specificity. Base qualities are missing; no much larger clone stands one base away. Genomic DNA was isolated from the sorted cells so that the TCRbeta CDR3 region could be sequenced. TCRbeta CDR3 regions were sequenced using the immunoSEQ Assay. This immuneACCESS table, as held by TCRdb, lists in-frame sequences with V and J called but not all clones. Of the missing ones, under half trace to an unresolved V gene in checked studies; the others have no known cause. The sample data list around 89,000 clones, and approximately 91% of these were observed just once. Around 0.71% of the sample is taken by the ten largest. Counted from cysteine to phenylalanine, this CDR3 has 15 amino acids. Just the 45-base CDR3 DNA is kept, in frame starting at base 1. Trimmed from V: 4 bases; trimmed from J: 12 bases; junction bases lacking a gene match: 14. The germline V gene provides CDR1 SGHAT and CDR2 FQNNGV.

This entry comes from a study of OX40 agonist ivuxolimab in advanced cancers. About the investigation overall: The costimulatory receptor OX40 (CD134) was targeted by ivuxolimab, a fully human IgG2 agonistic monoclonal antibody. In the dose-escalation cohort, 65% to 85% of patients were male, and the mean age was approximately 60 years with a range of about 20 to 79. Peripheral TCRbeta sequencing was intended to test whether TCR sequence diversity was altered and clonal T-cell expansion was caused by ivuxolimab. Partial responses were achieved by three dose-escalation patients, of whom one had hepatocellular carcinoma and two had cutaneous melanoma. Prior anti-PD-1, anti-PD-L1 or anti-CTLA-4 therapy was permitted, and approximately 40% of dose-escalation patients had received checkpoint inhibitors. Intravenous ivuxolimab was administered to patients every 2 weeks at six dose levels: 0.01, 0.1, 0.3, 1.5, 3 and 10 mg/kg. Among the approximately 54 dose-escalation patients, about 19 had hepatocellular carcinoma, around 15 melanoma, 9 renal cell carcinoma and 9 head and neck cancer. The paper covers the monotherapy dose-escalation part of the phase I ivuxolimab trial, which included N ≈ 50 patients.

Patients with a history of autoimmune disease or receiving systemic immunosuppression were excluded from the trial. Peripheral blood for TCR sequencing was drawn from every dose cohort at baseline, at cycle 4 day 1 and at cycle 7 day 1. Samples came from an open-label, multicenter, first-in-human phase I dose-escalation trial of ivuxolimab. Adults with locally advanced or metastatic head and neck squamous cell, hepatocellular, melanoma or renal cell carcinoma were enrolled in the trial. CD4+ and CD8+ T cells were sorted separately from peripheral blood before TCR sequencing. Broader findings and caveats from the paper: Low levels of normalized T-cell clonal expansion were also shown by some nonresponding patients. In the 0.1-3.0 mg/kg groups, partial responders had among the lowest normalized peripheral clonal expansion, particularly in CD8+ T cells. Antigen specificity was not determined for the clonally expanded peripheral T cells. Clonal expansion of both CD4+ and CD8+ blood T cells was observed from baseline to week 6 at doses 0.1 to 3.0 mg/kg. After ivuxolimab, more expanded clones were found on average in CD8+ T cells than in CD4+ T cells.

The clonotype comes from an adult with an advanced solid tumor such as melanoma, head and neck, liver or kidney cancer. This sample comprised CD4+ or CD8+ T cells sorted from blood, obtained in a trial of the OX40 agonist ivuxolimab. The sequence is built from TRBV11-2 and TRBJ1-4, with 7 central nucleotides matching TRBD1. The CDR3 region: CASSSRTVTRGELFF. At the DNA level, the sequence is TGTGCCAGCAGCTCCCGGACAGTGACCAGGGGGGAACTGTTTTTT.